One sample yielded the 8 T cell receptor beta chains listed below, sequenced in a study of T cell responses to AZD1222 COVID-19 vaccine (dated by TCRdb to 2020 to 2022). The method behind the library was the immunoSEQ multiplex PCR assay. The table was pulled from immuneACCESS by TCRdb, which kept in-frame rearrangements only. Such tables lose some clones; where checked, under half of the loss comes from unresolved V genes, and the rest has no known cause. The sample records approximately 160,000 clones, roughly 94% of which are singletons. About 1% of the sample comes from the top ten. This sample's time point label indicates: about 28 days (+/-7) after the second vaccine dose. The starting material was peripheral blood, obtained 28 days after the second AZD1222 dose. The receptors stem from an adult who received the AZD1222 COVID-19 vaccine.

V and J are TRBV19 and TRBJ2-4, with D possibly being TRBD1 (6 bases). Germline V gives CDR1 LNHDA, CDR2 SQIVND (reference sequence). The CDR3 loop spans 14 amino acids. The V end was cut by 4 bases, the J end by 6 bases, with 13 bases between. The CDR3 DNA reads as TGTGCCAGTAGTAGGGGGCAGGGAAGAAACATTCAGTACTTC. Its protein product is CASSRGQGRNIQYF.

The gene calls are TRBV6-5 and TRBJ1-1, with 7 bases fitting TRBD1. V trimming: 0 bases; J trimming: 8 bases; junction bases outside the gene matches: 9. This CDR3 has 15 residues. Germline CDR1 and CDR2: MNHEY and SVGAGI. In nucleotides, the CDR3 is TGTGCCAGCAGTTACTCGGCAGGGGGGGTGGTAGAAGCTTTCTTT. It codes for CASSYSAGGVVEAFF.

This clone appeared a few times. V usage is TRBV19 and J usage is TRBJ1-1; D is uncertain. The CDR3 extends over 14 amino acids. From germline, CDR1 is LNHDA and CDR2 SQIVND (reference sequence). V lost 4 bases and J 0 bases, leaving 9 bases between the germline ends. CDR3 bases: TGTGCCAGTAGTACCAGGCTTATGAACACTGAAGCTTTCTTT. It translates to CASSTRLMNTEAFF.

The gene calls are TRBV4-1 and TRBJ1-2; possibly TRBD1 for D (6 bases). From germline, CDR1 is MGHRA and CDR2 YSYEKL. This CDR3 region has 16 residues. V lost 1 base and J lost 4, with 16 bases in between. The CDR3 nucleotides read TGCGCCAGCAGCCAAGCCCTGACAGGAGACCTCTATGGCTACACCTTC. It specifies CASSQALTGDLYGYTF.

The chain couples TRBV10-1 to TRBJ1-1, with TRBD1 as a possible D gene (5 bases). Germline loops: CDR1 WNHNN, CDR2 SYGVQD (reference sequence). The CDR3 totals 15 residues. The V gene lost 3 bases and the J gene lost 3 bases, with 14 bases spanning the gap. The CDR3 DNA reads as TGCGCCAGCAGTGAAGGGTCAGCGGGGCACACTGAAGCTTTCTTT. It translates to CASSEGSAGHTEAFF.

The rearrangement links TRBV19 to TRBJ1-1, with D unresolved. V gave up 6 bases and J gave up 0 bases, with 20 bases separating them. The length of the CDR3 is 17 residues. CDR1 is LNHDA and CDR2 is SQIVND in the germline V gene (reference sequence). The CDR3 nucleotides read TGTGCCAGTAGCCCAACAGAGAACTTTTATGTGAACACTGAAGCTTTCTTT. Residues: CASSPTENFYVNTEAFF.

The V gene is TRBV14, the J gene TRBJ1-6; possibly TRBD1 for D (5 bases). Trimming stripped 0 bases from V and 9 bases from J, with 15 bases between. The germline CDR1 and CDR2 sequences are SGHDN and FVKESK. The CDR3 runs 16 residues. CDR3 region: CASSQDRGVGGSPLHF. CDR3 in DNA: TGTGCCAGCAGCCAAGATCGGGGGGTCGGCGGTTCACCCCTCCACTTT.

The chain links TRBV5-6 to TRBJ2-3; TRBD2 matches 10 bases. CDR1 is SGHDT, CDR2 YYEEEE, per germline. This CDR3 has 16 residues. Losses at the gene ends were 2 bases for V and 1 base for J; bases not matched to a gene: 4. CDR3 DNA: TGTGCCAGCAGCTTACTAGCGGGGACCGGCACAGATACGCAGTATTTT. This gives the protein CASSLLAGTGTDTQYF.